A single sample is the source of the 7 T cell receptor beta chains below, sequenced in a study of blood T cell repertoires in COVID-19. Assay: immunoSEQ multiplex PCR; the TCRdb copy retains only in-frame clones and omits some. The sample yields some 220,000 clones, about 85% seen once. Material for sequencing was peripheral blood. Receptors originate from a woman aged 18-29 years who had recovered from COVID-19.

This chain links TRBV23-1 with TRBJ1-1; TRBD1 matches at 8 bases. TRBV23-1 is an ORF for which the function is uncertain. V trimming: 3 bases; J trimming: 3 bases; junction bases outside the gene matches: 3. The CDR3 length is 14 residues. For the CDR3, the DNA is TGCGCCAGCAGTCAGCGACAGGGGCACACTGAAGCTTTCTTT. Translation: CASSQRQGHTEAFF.

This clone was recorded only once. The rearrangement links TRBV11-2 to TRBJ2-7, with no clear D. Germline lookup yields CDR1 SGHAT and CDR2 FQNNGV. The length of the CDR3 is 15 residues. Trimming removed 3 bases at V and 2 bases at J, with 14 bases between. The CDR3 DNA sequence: TGTGCCAGCAGCTTGGCCTATGGCGGCCCCTACGAGCAGTACTTC. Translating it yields CASSLAYGGPYEQYF. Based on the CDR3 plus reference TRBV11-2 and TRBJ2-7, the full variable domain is EAGVAQSPRYKIIEKRQSVAFWCNPISGHATLYWYQQILGQGPKLLIQFQNNGVVDDSQLPKDRFSAERLKGVDSTLKIQPAKLEDSAVYLCASSLAYGGPYEQYFGPGTRLTVT.

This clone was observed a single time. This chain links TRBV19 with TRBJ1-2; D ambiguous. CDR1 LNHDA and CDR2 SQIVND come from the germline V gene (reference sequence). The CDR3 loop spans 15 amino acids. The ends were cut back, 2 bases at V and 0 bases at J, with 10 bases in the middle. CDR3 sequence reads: CASSITSTSNYGYTF. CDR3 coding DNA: TGTGCCAGTAGTATAACCAGTACCTCTAACTATGGCTACACCTTC.

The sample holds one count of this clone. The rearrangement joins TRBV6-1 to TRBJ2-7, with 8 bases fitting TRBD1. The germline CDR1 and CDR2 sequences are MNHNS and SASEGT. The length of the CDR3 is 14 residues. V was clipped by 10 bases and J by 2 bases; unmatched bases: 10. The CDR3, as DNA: TGTGCCACCACGGCCGGGACAGGACCCTACGAGCAGTACTTC. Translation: CATTAGTGPYEQYF.

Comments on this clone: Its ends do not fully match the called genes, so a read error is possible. The CDR3 protein is CVSSQARSQFF. CDR3 DNA sequence: TGTGTCAGCAGCCAAGCTCGGTCTCAGTTCTTC. The gene calls are TRBV3-1 (or the pseudogene TRBV3-2) and TRBJ2-1; D remains unclear. CDR3 length: 11 residues. Germline loops: CDR1 LGHDT, CDR2 YNNKEL (reference sequence).

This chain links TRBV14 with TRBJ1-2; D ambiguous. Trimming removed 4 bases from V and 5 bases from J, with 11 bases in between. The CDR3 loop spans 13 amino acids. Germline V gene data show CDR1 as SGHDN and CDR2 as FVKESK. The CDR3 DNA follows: TGTGCCAGCAGCCCAAGCACAGTTTATGGCTACACCTTC. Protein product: CASSPSTVYGYTF.

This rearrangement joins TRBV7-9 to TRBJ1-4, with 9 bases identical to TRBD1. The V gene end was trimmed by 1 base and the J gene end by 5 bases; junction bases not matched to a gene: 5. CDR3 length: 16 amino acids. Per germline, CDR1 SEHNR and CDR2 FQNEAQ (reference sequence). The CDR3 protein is CASSLGLGTGNEKLFF. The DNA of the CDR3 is TGTGCCAGCAGCTTAGGGTTGGGGACAGGGAATGAAAAACTGTTTTTT.